The source of this T cell receptor beta chain is a study of T cell changes during pregnancy in multiple sclerosis. Sequencing used immunoSEQ multiplex PCR; TCRdb keeps in-frame clones, though not all of them. The table records about 69,000 clones, roughly nine tenths of them present only once. Trimming removed 6 bases from V and 3 bases from J, with 15 bases in between. Germline CDR1 LGHNA, CDR2 YSLEER. This CDR3 has 14 residues. This sequence was found in a female donor with multiple sclerosis, enrolled in a pregnancy study. This chain links TRBV4-3 with TRBJ2-7; possibly TRBD2 for D (6 bases). The input for sequencing was peripheral blood, taken before pregnancy. CDR3 nucleotides: TGCGCCAGCAGTCCCTTGGGGGGAATCTACGAGCAGTACTTC. Its protein is CASSPLGGIYEQYF.